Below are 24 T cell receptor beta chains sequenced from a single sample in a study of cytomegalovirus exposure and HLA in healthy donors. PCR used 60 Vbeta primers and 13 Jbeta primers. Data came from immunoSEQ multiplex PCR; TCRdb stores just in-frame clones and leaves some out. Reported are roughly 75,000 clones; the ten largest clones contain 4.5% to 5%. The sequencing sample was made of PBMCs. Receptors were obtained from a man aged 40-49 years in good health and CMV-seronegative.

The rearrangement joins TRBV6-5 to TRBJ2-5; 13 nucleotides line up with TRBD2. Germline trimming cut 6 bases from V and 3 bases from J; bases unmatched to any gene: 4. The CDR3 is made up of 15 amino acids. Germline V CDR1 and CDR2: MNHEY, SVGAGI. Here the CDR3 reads CASSGTSGGEETQYF. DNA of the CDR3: TGTGCCAGCAGCGGCACTAGCGGGGGGGAAGAGACCCAGTACTTC.

The CDR3 spells CASSIPSATGELFF. Here the CDR3 DNA reads TGTGCCAGTAGTATACCCAGTGCCACCGGGGAGCTGTTTTTT. V and J are TRBV19 and TRBJ2-2; D is undetermined. From germline, CDR1 is LNHDA and CDR2 SQIVND (reference sequence). The CDR3 is 14 residues long. The V end was cut by 2 bases, the J end by 4 bases, with 8 bases between.

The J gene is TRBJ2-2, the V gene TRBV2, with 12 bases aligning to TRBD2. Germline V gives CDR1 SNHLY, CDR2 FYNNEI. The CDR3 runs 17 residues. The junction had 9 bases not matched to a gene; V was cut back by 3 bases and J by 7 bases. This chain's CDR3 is CASSDALAGGRSGELFF. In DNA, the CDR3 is TGTGCCAGCAGTGACGCGCTAGCGGGAGGGCGAAGCGGGGAGCTGTTTTTT.

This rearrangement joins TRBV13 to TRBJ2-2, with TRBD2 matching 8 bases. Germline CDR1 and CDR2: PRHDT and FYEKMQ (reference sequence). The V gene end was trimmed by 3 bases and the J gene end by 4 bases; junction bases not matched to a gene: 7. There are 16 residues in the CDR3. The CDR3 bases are TGTGCCAGCAGCTTTGCCCGGGAGGGCCTCACCGGGGAGCTGTTTTTT. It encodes CASSFAREGLTGELFF.

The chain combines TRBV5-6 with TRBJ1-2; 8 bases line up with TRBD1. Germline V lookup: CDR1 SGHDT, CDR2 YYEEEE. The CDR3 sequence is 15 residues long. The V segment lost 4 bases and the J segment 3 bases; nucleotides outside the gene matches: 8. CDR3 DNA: TGTGCCAGCAGCCCAAGACAGGGGACTTACTATGGCTACACCTTC. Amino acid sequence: CASSPRQGTYYGYTF.

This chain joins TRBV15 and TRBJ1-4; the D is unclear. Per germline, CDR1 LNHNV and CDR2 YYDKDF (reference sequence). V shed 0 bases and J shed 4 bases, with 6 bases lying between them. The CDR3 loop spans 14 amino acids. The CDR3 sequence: CATSRDRYNEKLFF. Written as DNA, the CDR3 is TGTGCCACCAGCAGAGATCGCTATAATGAAAAACTGTTTTTT.

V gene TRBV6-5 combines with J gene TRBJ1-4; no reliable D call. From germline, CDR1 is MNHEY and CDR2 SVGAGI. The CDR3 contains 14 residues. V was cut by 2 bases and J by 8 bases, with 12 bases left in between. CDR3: CASSYGRVGEKLFF. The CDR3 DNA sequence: TGTGCCAGCAGTTACGGCCGGGTTGGAGAAAAACTGTTTTTT.

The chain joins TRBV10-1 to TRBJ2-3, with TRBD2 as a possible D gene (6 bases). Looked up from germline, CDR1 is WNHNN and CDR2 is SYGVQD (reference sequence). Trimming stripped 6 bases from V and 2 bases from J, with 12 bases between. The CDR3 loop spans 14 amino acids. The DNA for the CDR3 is TGCGCCAGCAGCCGAGCGGGCTTCACAGATACGCAGTATTTT. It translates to CASSRAGFTDTQYF.

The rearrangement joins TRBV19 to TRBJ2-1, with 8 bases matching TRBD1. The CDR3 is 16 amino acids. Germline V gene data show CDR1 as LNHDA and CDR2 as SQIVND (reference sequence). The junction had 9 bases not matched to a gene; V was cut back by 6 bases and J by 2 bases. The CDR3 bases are TGTGCCAGTAGACCAATCGGACAGGGAACCTACAATGAGCAGTTCTTC. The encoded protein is CASRPIGQGTYNEQFF.

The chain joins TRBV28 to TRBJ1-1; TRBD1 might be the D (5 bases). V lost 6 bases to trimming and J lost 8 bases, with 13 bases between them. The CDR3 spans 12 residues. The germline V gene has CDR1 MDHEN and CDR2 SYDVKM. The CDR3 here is CASSTGRVEAFF. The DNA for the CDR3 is TGTGCCAGCAGCACAGGTAGAGTGGAAGCTTTCTTT.

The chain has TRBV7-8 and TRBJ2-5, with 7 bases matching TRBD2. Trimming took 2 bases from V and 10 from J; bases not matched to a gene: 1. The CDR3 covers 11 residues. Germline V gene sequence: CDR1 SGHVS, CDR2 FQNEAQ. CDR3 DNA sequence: TGTGCCAGCAGCTTACGGGGGGACCAGTACTTC. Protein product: CASSLRGDQYF.

The CDR3 DNA sequence: TGTGCCAGCAGCCGCGAACCAGGGGGCTCTGGGGCCAACGTCCTGACTTTC. Translating it yields CASSREPGGSGANVLTF. The rearrangement links TRBV14 to TRBJ2-6, with 7 bases matching TRBD1. In germline, CDR1 is SGHDN, CDR2 FVKESK. Unmatched junction bases numbered 6, after V lost 4 bases and J lost 0 bases. The CDR3 has 17 residues.

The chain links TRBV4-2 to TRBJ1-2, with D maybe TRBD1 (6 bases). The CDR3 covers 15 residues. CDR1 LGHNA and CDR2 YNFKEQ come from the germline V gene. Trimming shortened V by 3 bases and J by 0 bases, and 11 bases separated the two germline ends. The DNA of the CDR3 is TGTGCCAGCAGCCACCTCAGGGGATCTAACTATGGCTACACCTTC. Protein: CASSHLRGSNYGYTF.

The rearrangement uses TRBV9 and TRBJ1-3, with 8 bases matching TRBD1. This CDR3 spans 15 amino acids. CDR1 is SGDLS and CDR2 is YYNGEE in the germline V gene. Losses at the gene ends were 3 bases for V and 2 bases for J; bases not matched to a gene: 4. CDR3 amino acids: CASSAGGYTGNTIYF. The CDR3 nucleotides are TGTGCCAGCAGCGCAGGGGGCTATACTGGAAACACCATATATTTT.

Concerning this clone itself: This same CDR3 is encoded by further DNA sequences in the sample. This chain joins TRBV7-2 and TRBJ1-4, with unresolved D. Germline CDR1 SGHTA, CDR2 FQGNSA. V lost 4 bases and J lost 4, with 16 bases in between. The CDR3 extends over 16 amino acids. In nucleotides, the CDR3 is TGTGCCAGCAGCTCGCCCCCGGGAGGGAGTAATGAAAAACTGTTTTTT. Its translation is CASSSPPGGSNEKLFF.

As DNA, the CDR3 is TGTGCCAGCAGCTCCGGGGAAGCGGGAGGGGGCAATGAGCAGTTCTTC. Its translation: CASSSGEAGGGNEQFF. The chain is built from TRBV9 and TRBJ2-1, with 10 bases identical to TRBD2. Germline CDR1 reads SGDLS; CDR2 reads YYNGEE. V was pared by 4 bases and J by 6 bases, with 10 bases of the junction left unmatched. This CDR3 has 16 amino acids.

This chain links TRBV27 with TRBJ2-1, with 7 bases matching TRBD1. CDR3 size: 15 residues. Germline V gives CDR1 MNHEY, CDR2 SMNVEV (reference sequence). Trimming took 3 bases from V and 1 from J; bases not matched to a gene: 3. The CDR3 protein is CASSFTGVSYNEQFF. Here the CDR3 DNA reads TGTGCCAGCAGTTTCACAGGGGTGTCCTACAATGAGCAGTTCTTC.

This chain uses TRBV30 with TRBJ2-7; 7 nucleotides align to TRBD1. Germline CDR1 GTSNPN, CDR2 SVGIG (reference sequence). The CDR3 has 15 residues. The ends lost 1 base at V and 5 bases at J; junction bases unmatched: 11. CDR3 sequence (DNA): TGTGCCTGGAGTGGACCTTACAGGGGATCTGACGAGCAGTACTTC. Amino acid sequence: CAWSGPYRGSDEQYF. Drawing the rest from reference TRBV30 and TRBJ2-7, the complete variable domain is SQTIHQWPATLVQPVGSPLSLECTVEGTSNPNLYWYRQAAGRGLQLLFYSVGIGQISSEVPQNLSASRPQDRQFILSSKKLLLSDSGFYLCAWSGPYRGSDEQYFGPGTRLTVT.

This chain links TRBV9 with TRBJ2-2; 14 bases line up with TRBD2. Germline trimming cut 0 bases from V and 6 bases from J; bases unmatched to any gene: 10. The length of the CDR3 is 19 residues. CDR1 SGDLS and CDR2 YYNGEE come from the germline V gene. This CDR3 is CASSVVPTSGRALAGELFF. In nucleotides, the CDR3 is TGTGCCAGCAGCGTAGTCCCGACTAGCGGGAGGGCCCTTGCCGGGGAGCTGTTTTTT.

The CDR3 nucleotides read TGTGCCAGCAGTACAGGGCCGTACTATGGCTACACCTTC. It translates to CASSTGPYYGYTF. V and J are TRBV6-5 and TRBJ1-2, with D possibly being TRBD1 (6 bases). Trimming took 5 bases from V and 3 from J, leaving 10 bases between them. The germline CDR1 and CDR2 sequences are MNHEY and SVGAGI. The CDR3 is 13 amino acids.

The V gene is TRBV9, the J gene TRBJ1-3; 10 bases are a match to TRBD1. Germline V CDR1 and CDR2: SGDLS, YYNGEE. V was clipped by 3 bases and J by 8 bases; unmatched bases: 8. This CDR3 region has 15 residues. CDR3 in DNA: TGTGCCAGCAGCGCCACCGGGACAGGGGTGGACACCATATATTTT. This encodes CASSATGTGVDTIYF.

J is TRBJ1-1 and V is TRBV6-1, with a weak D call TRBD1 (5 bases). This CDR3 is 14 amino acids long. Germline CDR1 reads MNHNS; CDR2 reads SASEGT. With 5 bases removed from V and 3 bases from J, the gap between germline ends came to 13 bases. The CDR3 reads CASSLQAGYTEAFF. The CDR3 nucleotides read TGTGCCAGCAGTTTACAGGCAGGGTACACTGAAGCTTTCTTT.

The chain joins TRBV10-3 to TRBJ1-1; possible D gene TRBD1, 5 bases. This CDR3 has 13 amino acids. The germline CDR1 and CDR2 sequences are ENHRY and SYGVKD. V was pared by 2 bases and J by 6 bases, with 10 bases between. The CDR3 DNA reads TGTGCCATCAGTGAGCTCCAAGGGGCTGAAGCTTTCTTT. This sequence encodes CAISELQGAEAFF.

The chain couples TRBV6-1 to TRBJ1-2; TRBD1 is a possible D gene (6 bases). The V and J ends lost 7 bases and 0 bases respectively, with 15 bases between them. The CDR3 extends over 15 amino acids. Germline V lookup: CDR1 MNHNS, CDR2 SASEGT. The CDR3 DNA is TGTGCCAGCATCACCGGACAGAGGACTAACTATGGCTACACCTTC. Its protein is CASITGQRTNYGYTF.